The 23 T cell receptor beta chains given below trace back to one sample, sequenced in a study of quantifying T cell responses using KT2 cells. Study-wide context: TCR alpha and beta constant-region primers primed reverse transcription of RNA.

The cDNA 3' end received a ligated oligonucleotide with a UMI. An equimolar mix of RC1.1 and RC1.2 primed the beta chain across TRBC1 and TRBC2. Via MiXCR, TCRdb re-called the UMI-ligation and nested PCR reads, giving one row per CDR3 protein. Altogether about 33,000 distinct CDR3 sequences are present, approximately 10% being singletons, with the ten largest covering 8% to 10%. The material sequenced was PBMCs spiked with cells of the T cell clone KT2. The source of these receptors is a human donor.

This chain joins TRBV12-3 or TRBV12-4 and TRBJ1-2; 7 nucleotides match TRBD1. Trimming removed 5 bases from V and 7 bases from J; junction bases left unmatched: 19. CDR3 size: 17 residues. The CDR3, as DNA: TGTGCCAGCAGTCCGACCTTGCAACGGACAGGTTTCTCTGGCTACACCTTC. This codes for CASSPTLQRTGFSGYTF.

In its sample, this clonotype was seen many times. The rearrangement uses TRBV20-1 and TRBJ1-6; TRBD1 might be the D (5 bases). Germline V CDR1 and CDR2: DFQATT, SNEGSKA (reference sequence). This CDR3 has 13 residues. Trimming removed 2 bases at V and 9 bases at J, with 11 bases between. The CDR3 region has the DNA TGCAGTGCTAGACTGGGGGAAAGTTCACCCCTCCACTTT. It translates to CSARLGESSPLHF.

The table lists this clonotype with a few counts. The chain combines TRBV28 with TRBJ2-1, with a weak D call TRBD2 (6 bases). From germline, CDR1 is MDHEN and CDR2 SYDVKM. Trimming took 2 bases from V and 0 from J, leaving 8 bases between them. The CDR3 has 15 residues. The CDR3 region is CASSLTGGSYNEQFF. CDR3 DNA sequence: TGTGCCAGCAGTTTAACCGGGGGCTCCTACAATGAGCAGTTCTTC.

This clonotype was counted ten times or more. This chain joins TRBV5-5 and TRBJ1-1; D is unclear. Trimming cost V 0 bases and J 0 bases, with 6 bases left between them. The germline gives CDR1 SGHKS, CDR2 YYEKEE (reference sequence). The length of the CDR3 is 14 residues. The CDR3 sequence is CASSLGPMNTEAFF. As DNA, the CDR3 is TGTGCCAGCAGCTTGGGTCCCATGAACACTGAAGCTTTCTTT.

This clonotype was counted only a few times. The rearrangement joins TRBV4-1 to TRBJ1-1, with D maybe TRBD1 (5 bases). This CDR3 comprises 15 residues. In germline, CDR1 is MGHRA, CDR2 YSYEKL. Trimming pared 1 base from V and 2 bases from J, leaving 11 bases between. The DNA for the CDR3 is TGCGCCAGCAGCCAAGTGGGACCGCTCAACACTGAAGCTTTCTTT. It specifies CASSQVGPLNTEAFF.

On this clonotype itself: An end of the junction differs from the germline gene, which may be a read error. V usage is TRBV6-5 and J usage is TRBJ2-7, with D tentatively TRBD2 (6 bases). Germline V lookup: CDR1 MNHEY, CDR2 SVGAGI. This CDR3 is built from 13 residues. CDR3 residues: CASSYGDSYEQCF. The CDR3 DNA sequence: TGTGCCAGCAGTTATGGGGACTCCTACGAGCAGTGCTTC.

In its sample, this clonotype was seen a few times. The germline gene is not matched at one end of the junction; a read error may be the cause. This sequence joins TRBV4-1 and TRBJ1-2, with D uncertain. The CDR3 length is 16 residues. Germline V lookup: CDR1 MGHRA, CDR2 YSYEKL. CDR3: CASSQVAGNLGYGYNF. CDR3 coding DNA: TGCGCCAGCAGCCAAGTCGCGGGGAATCTCGGCTATGGCTACAACTTC.

This clonotype has just a few counts. This sequence joins TRBV7-8 and TRBJ1-1; no definite D call. Trimming took off 1 base at V and 4 bases at J, with 7 bases between the two ends. This CDR3 spans 13 amino acids. Per the germline V gene, CDR1 is SGHVS and CDR2 is FQNEAQ. The CDR3 region has the DNA TGTGCCAGCAGCTTAGGTGCTGGCACTGAAGCTTTCTTT. Translating it yields CASSLGAGTEAFF.

This clonotype appeared many times. The CDR3 DNA reads TGTGCCAGCGGACAGCGCTTTGGGGAGACCCAGTACTTC. Its protein is CASGQRFGETQYF. V and J are TRBV27 and TRBJ2-5; TRBD1 is a possible D gene (6 bases). The CDR3 is made up of 13 amino acids. The V end was cut by 8 bases, the J end by 5 bases, with 15 bases between. Germline V gene sequence: CDR1 MNHEY, CDR2 SMNVEV (reference sequence).

The table lists this clonotype with many counts. The chain carries TRBV18 and TRBJ1-1, with D possibly being TRBD1 (6 bases). This CDR3 region has 13 residues. The germline gives CDR1 KGHSH, CDR2 LQKENI. Trimming took off 4 bases at V and 2 bases at J, with 8 bases between the two ends. The CDR3 nucleotides are TGTGCCAGCTCACAGGACAGTAACACTGAAGCTTTCTTT. Its protein is CASSQDSNTEAFF.

Note on this clonotype: Given a much more abundant clone one base away, this may be a read error. The rearrangement links TRBV19 to TRBJ1-1, with TRBD1 as a possible D gene (5 bases). The CDR3 runs to 15 residues. The germline CDR1 and CDR2 sequences are LNHDA and SQIVND (reference sequence). Trimming removed 7 bases from V and 5 bases from J, with 20 bases in between. The CDR3 region is CASTQSTTACTEAFF. CDR3 DNA sequence: TGTGCCAGTACCCAATCGACGACAGCCTGTACTGAAGCTTTCTTT.

The sample holds a few counts of this clonotype. This chain uses TRBV3-1 with TRBJ2-5; D is uncertain. CDR3 length: 14 amino acids. V lost 1 base and J 7 bases, leaving 13 bases between the germline ends. Germline V gene data show CDR1 as LGHDT and CDR2 as YNNKEL (reference sequence). The CDR3 spells CASSQGRIAATQYF. For the CDR3, the DNA is TGTGCCAGCAGCCAAGGACGAATTGCTGCGACCCAGTACTTC.

The chain has TRBV11-1 and TRBJ1-1, with D perhaps TRBD1 (6 bases). The CDR3 has 17 amino acids. The germline V gene encodes CDR1 SGHAT and CDR2 FQDESV (reference sequence). V was pared by 4 bases and J by 3 bases, with 21 bases between. The CDR3 DNA reads TGTGCCAGCAGCTCCTATAGGGGACAAATTAAGGACACTGAAGCTTTCTTT. Residues: CASSSYRGQIKDTEAFF.

This clonotype occurred many times. The gene calls are TRBV20-1 and TRBJ2-1, with D perhaps matching TRBD1 or TRBD2 (6 bases each). Germline V gene data show CDR1 as DFQATT and CDR2 as SNEGSKA (reference sequence). Trimming removed 0 bases from V and 2 bases from J, with 17 bases in between. The CDR3 length is 17 residues. CDR3: CSARDSDRGPAYNEQFF. The CDR3 bases are TGCAGTGCTAGAGATAGCGACCGGGGGCCGGCCTACAATGAGCAGTTCTTC.

The CDR3 DNA is TGTGCCAGCAGCTTAGATCATGGCGGGGAGCTGTTTTTT. Its protein is CASSLDHGGELFF. This chain uses TRBV11-3 with TRBJ2-2; D remains unclear. V was cut by 0 bases and J by 7 bases, with 6 bases left in between. The CDR3 is made up of 13 amino acids. CDR1 is SGHNT, CDR2 YENEEA, per germline. Looking up the rest from reference TRBV11-3 and TRBJ2-2 gives the full variable domain: EAGVVQSPRYKIIEKKQPVAFWCNPISGHNTLYWYLQNLGQGPELLIRYENEEAVDDSQLPKDRFSAERLKGVDSTLKIQPAELGDSAVYLCASSLDHGGELFFGEGSRLTVL.

This clonotype was seen more than once but under ten times. The CDR3 region is CASSPQYNSPLHF. The CDR3 DNA reads TGTGCCAGCAGCCCCCAATATAATTCACCCCTCCACTTT. This chain uses TRBV12-3 or TRBV12-4 with TRBJ1-6; D gene ambiguous. V was shortened by 6 bases and J by 4 bases, with 7 bases between the two germline ends. The CDR3 totals 13 residues.

This clonotype was seen a handful of times. The CDR3, as DNA: TGCAGTGCTAGAAGGGCCAGGGGGCTGGGGGACACTGAAGCTTTCTTT. Protein: CSARRARGLGDTEAFF. V gene TRBV20-1 combines with J gene TRBJ1-1; 8 bases map to TRBD1. The CDR3 extends over 16 amino acids. Germline trimming cut 2 bases from V and 3 bases from J; bases unmatched to any gene: 11. The germline gives CDR1 DFQATT, CDR2 SNEGSKA (reference sequence).

This clonotype was counted ten times or more. The chain carries TRBV12-3 or TRBV12-4 and TRBJ2-3, with 15 bases lining up with TRBD2. CDR3 length: 16 amino acids. The ends lost 5 bases at V and 9 bases at J; junction bases unmatched: 9. The CDR3 sequence: CASSRTSGRGRRTQYF. The CDR3 DNA reads TGTGCCAGCAGTAGGACTAGCGGGAGGGGAAGGCGAACGCAGTATTTT.

A few counts support this clonotype. The chain uses TRBV18 and TRBJ2-3, with 10 bases that match TRBD2. V lost 5 bases and J lost 9; bases outside the gene matches: 11. The CDR3 has 15 residues. Germline lookup yields CDR1 KGHSH and CDR2 LQKENI. The DNA for the CDR3 is TGTGCCAGCTCATCAGGACTAGCGGAGTACATCACGCAGTATTTT. Translated: CASSSGLAEYITQYF.

This clonotype showed up just a few times. The rearrangement uses TRBV20-1 and TRBJ2-7; D is unclear. This CDR3 region has 12 residues. CDR1 is DFQATT, CDR2 SNEGSKA, per germline (reference sequence). Trimming cost V 4 bases and J 2 bases, with 9 bases left between them. CDR3 region: CSANQGTYEQYF. As DNA, the CDR3 is TGCAGTGCTAACCAAGGGACCTACGAGCAGTACTTC.

This clonotype is labeled as medium-sized. V usage is TRBV6-6 and J usage is TRBJ1-5; tentative D call: TRBD1 (6 bases). Deletions cut 8 bases from V and 5 bases from J, with 16 bases between. The CDR3 runs to 14 residues. Germline CDR1 is MNHNY and CDR2 is SVGAGI (reference sequence). Here the CDR3 reads CASSPEGGHQPQHF. CDR3 nucleotide sequence: TGTGCCAGCTCCCCAGAGGGGGGGCATCAGCCCCAGCATTTT.

Regarding this clonotype: This sequence may be a read error, since a much larger clone differs from it by one base. This rearrangement joins TRBV5-1 to TRBJ1-2, with D unresolved. From germline, CDR1 is SGHRS and CDR2 YFSETQ. The CDR3 covers 14 residues. Trimming left V 0 bases short and J 12 bases short, with 18 bases between. The CDR3 loop is CASSLARAEEGHTF. In DNA, the CDR3 is TGCGCCAGCAGCTTGGCGAGGGCCGAGGAAGGCCACACCTTC.

This clonotype has a count of ten or more. The rearrangement uses TRBV7-2 and TRBJ1-2; D remains ambiguous. The CDR3 is 12 amino acids. The V gene lost 2 bases and the J gene lost 4 bases, with 5 bases spanning the gap. CDR1 SGHTA and CDR2 FQGNSA come from the germline V gene. This CDR3 is CASSLTGYGYTF. CDR3 sequence (DNA): TGTGCCAGCAGCTTAACGGGCTATGGCTACACCTTC.